This TCR beta chain is drawn from a study of molecular identifiers for immune sequencing clone quantification. Overall study results and limits: Among effectors, clones above 20 RNA copies held over 99% of molecules; among naive cells, under 1%.

About this clonotype itself: Its antigen remains unidentified.

TCRdb reprocessed the PCR reads via MiXCR and lists one record per CDR3 protein. The sample has about 320,000 distinct CDR3 sequences; over 20% are singletons. The authors gated naive CD8 T cells as CD8+CD4-CCR7+CD45RA+ for sorting. CDR1 and CDR2 (germline): SGDLS, YYNGEE. The ends were cut back, 4 bases at V and 0 bases at J, with 12 bases in the middle. The CDR3 is 15 residues long. Input material: naive CD8+ T cells from blood, with Jurkat cell RNA spiked in. Subset reported: FACS-sorted CD8+CD4-CCR7+CD45RA+ naive T cells. The chain uses TRBV9 and TRBJ2-3, with D perhaps TRBD1 or TRBD2 (5 bases each). The TCR sequence derives from a human donor in good health. Some libraries in this study had Jurkat cell RNA spiked in. The CDR3 sequence: CASSIWGRSTDTQYF. In nucleotides, the CDR3 is TGTGCCAGCAGCATATGGGGGAGAAGCACAGATACGCAGTATTTT. Filled out from reference TRBV9 and TRBJ2-3, the complete variable domain reads DSGVTQTPKHLITATGQRVTLRCSPRSGDLSVYWYQQSLDQGLQFLIQYYNGEERAKGNILERFSAQQFPDLHSELNLSSLELGDSALYFCASSIWGRSTDTQYFGPGTRLTVL.